This T cell receptor (beta chain) was identified in a study of cytomegalovirus exposure and HLA in healthy donors. Study-wide results and caveats: Across all donors, roughly uniform sequencing depth was an assumption of the presence/absence analyses. Earlier analysis looked at TCR beta V segments, and most were productive about 87% or about 30% of the time. Later analysis showed most CMV-associated TCR beta chains appearing HLA-restricted.

Donors had nominal health at sampling but likely had unrecorded immune exposures. Germline CDR1 and CDR2: SGHTA and FQGNSA. The length of the CDR3 is 15 residues. Trimming pared 5 bases from V and 0 bases from J, leaving 11 bases between. The PCR employed 60 Vbeta primers together with 13 Jbeta primers. Sequencing used immunoSEQ multiplex PCR; TCRdb keeps in-frame clones, though not all of them. Of more than 90,000 clones listed, around 70% were seen once; the top ten hold more than 9%. The sample holds a few counts of this clone. The antigen remains undetermined. The chain uses TRBV7-2 and TRBJ1-3, with D possibly matching TRBD1 (6 bases). The sequence was collected from a woman aged 45-60 years in good health and CMV-seropositive. Sequenced input: PBMCs. The CDR3 nucleotides read TGTGCCAGCAGCGCCCGGACAGACTCTGGAAACACCATATATTTT. Translating it yields CASSARTDSGNTIYF.